Detailed here is one T cell receptor (beta chain). Its antigen is still unknown. Under the authors' procedure: Filtering differed for immunoSEQ, which gave only junction sequences without quality scores. Sequenced by immunoSEQ multiplex PCR; TCRdb stores in-frame clones only, minus some. V, J and clone size derive from that table, while D and trimming were established from the DNA sequence. The sample records roughly 1 million clones, about 75% being singletons. A CD45RA-negative memory subset and a CD45RA+ naive subset were separated from the CD4+ cells. This entry comes from a study of shared clonotypes between healthy human individuals. Regarding the study as a whole: Although depth was large, rarefaction showed that sequencing of the sorted subsets was incomplete.

V shed 1 base and J 6 bases; nucleotides not matched to a gene: 8. Looked up from germline, CDR1 is SGHVS and CDR2 is FQNEAQ. There are 16 residues in the CDR3. V usage is TRBV7-8 and J usage is TRBJ2-7, with 11 bases that match TRBD2. Source material: memory CD4+ T cells sorted from blood. Subset reported: CD45RA-negative fraction. The TCR originated in a man between 18 and 35 years old in good health. In nucleotides, the CDR3 is TGTGCCAGCAGCTTAGGCCTGAAACTAGCGGGAGTCGAGCAGTACTTC. Protein product: CASSLGLKLAGVEQYF.